The clone carrying this T cell receptor (beta chain) was recorded once. This sample was taken from a study of blood T cell repertoires in COVID-19. Study-level information: Collection of acute and convalescent COVID-19 samples took place in the United States, Italy and Spain. T cells, B-cell-depleted T cells, or PBMCs supplied cDNA or gDNA.

In the original workflow: Nucleated cell counts were estimated from reference gene primer amplification. TCRdb's copy holds only in-frame clones and misses some; the assay was immunoSEQ multiplex PCR. That table is the source of V, J and clone size, and D and trimming were worked out from the DNA. The sample includes approximately 110,000 clones, around 80% seen only once; the top ten take about 4.1%. The V gene's germline CDR1 is MNHNS and CDR2 SASEGT. Trimming pared 4 bases from V and 4 bases from J, leaving 17 bases between. The CDR3 contains 16 residues. The clonotype originates from a human donor in a cohort sampled during active or convalescent COVID-19. This rearrangement joins TRBV6-1 to TRBJ1-3; no reliable D call. The sample consisted of peripheral blood. The CDR3 bases are TGTGCCAGCAGTGTGCAACACAGTGCTGTCGGAAACACCATATATTTT. This gives the protein CASSVQHSAVGNTIYF.